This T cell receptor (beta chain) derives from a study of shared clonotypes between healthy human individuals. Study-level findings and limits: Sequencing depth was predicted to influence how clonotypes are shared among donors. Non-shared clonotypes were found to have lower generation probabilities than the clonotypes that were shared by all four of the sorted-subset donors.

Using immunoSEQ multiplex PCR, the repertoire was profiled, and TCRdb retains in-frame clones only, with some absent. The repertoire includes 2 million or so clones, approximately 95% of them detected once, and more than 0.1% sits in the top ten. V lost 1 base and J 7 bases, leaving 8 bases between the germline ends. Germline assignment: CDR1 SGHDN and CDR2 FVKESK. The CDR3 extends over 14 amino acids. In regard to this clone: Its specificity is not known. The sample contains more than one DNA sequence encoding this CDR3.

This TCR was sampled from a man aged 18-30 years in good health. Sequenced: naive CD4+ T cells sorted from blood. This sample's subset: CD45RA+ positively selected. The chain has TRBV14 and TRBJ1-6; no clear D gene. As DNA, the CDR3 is TGTGCCAGCAGCCAAGTCTTGGGAAATTCACCCCTCCACTTT. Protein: CASSQVLGNSPLHF.